The 29 T cell receptor beta chains reported below all come from one sample, sequenced in a study of shared clonotypes between healthy human individuals. The protocol was immunoSEQ multiplex PCR, while the TCRdb copy is restricted to in-frame clones and leaves out a portion. This repertoire shows roughly 700,000 clones, over 65% found once; its top ten account for 1.5% to 2%. Sequencing used memory CD4+ T cells sorted from blood. Subset of the sample: CD45RA-negative fraction. Every receptor here comes from a young woman in good health.

The chain uses TRBV6-1 and TRBJ1-2, with TRBD1 matching over 9 bases. The CDR3 totals 15 residues. The V gene end was trimmed by 5 bases and the J gene end by 3 bases; junction bases not matched to a gene: 7. Germline V CDR1 and CDR2: MNHNS, SASEGT. In DNA form, the CDR3 reads TGTGCCAGCAGTTTACAAACAGGGGGCTACTATGGCTACACCTTC. As protein: CASSLQTGGYYGYTF.

The V gene is TRBV7-3, the J gene TRBJ1-1, with 8 nucleotides matching TRBD1. This CDR3 has 13 residues. After removal of 4 bases from V and 6 bases from J, the junction contained 4 bases not matched to a gene. Germline V gene lookup returns CDR1 SGHTA and CDR2 FQGTGA. CDR3: CASSYDRGSEAFF. The DNA for the CDR3 is TGTGCCAGCAGCTACGACAGGGGCTCTGAAGCTTTCTTT.

The J gene is TRBJ2-7, the V gene TRBV2; TRBD2 agrees at 7 bases. The V gene end was trimmed by 9 bases and the J gene end by 2 bases; junction bases not matched to a gene: 4. The CDR3 is made up of 12 amino acids. Germline V gene lookup returns CDR1 SNHLY and CDR2 FYNNEI. CDR3 in DNA: TGTGCCAGTCGGGGGGTCCCCTACGAGCAGTACTTC. The encoded protein is CASRGVPYEQYF. Variable domain in full (rest from reference TRBV2 and TRBJ2-7): EPEVTQTPSHQVTQMGQEVILRCVPISNHLYFYWYRQILGQKVEFLVSFYNNEISEKSEIFDDQFSVERPDGSNFTLKIRSTKLEDSAMYFCASRGVPYEQYFGPGTRLTVT.

The chain has TRBV2 and TRBJ2-1; a weak D match, TRBD1 (6 bases). Germline V CDR1 and CDR2: SNHLY, FYNNEI. V lost 2 bases, J lost 2 bases, and 19 bases lay in between. The CDR3 covers 18 residues. CDR3 DNA: TGTGCCAGCAGTGAATGGCGCTGGAGCGGACAGACCTACAATGAGCAGTTCTTC. Protein product: CASSEWRWSGQTYNEQFF.

The rearrangement links TRBV5-8 to TRBJ2-6; tentative D call: TRBD1 (6 bases). The germline V gene encodes CDR1 SGHTS and CDR2 YDEGEE. The V end was cut by 4 bases, the J end by 2 bases, with 19 bases between. The CDR3 is made up of 18 amino acids. The chain's CDR3 is CASSLRFGGATGANVLTF. The CDR3, as DNA: TGTGCCAGCAGCCTCAGGTTTGGGGGCGCGACTGGGGCCAACGTCCTGACTTTC.

The chain uses TRBV5-1 and TRBJ1-2; D is unclear. The CDR3 spans 13 residues. The V end lost 2 bases, the J end lost 1 base, and 6 bases lay between the germline ends. The V gene's germline CDR1 is SGHRS and CDR2 YFSETQ. In DNA form, the CDR3 reads TGCGCCAGCAGCTTCACGCTTAACTATGGCTACACCTTC. It codes for CASSFTLNYGYTF.

The V and J genes are TRBV27 and TRBJ2-5; D is uncertain. Germline V gene lookup returns CDR1 MNHEY and CDR2 SMNVEV (reference sequence). This CDR3 region has 16 residues. V lost 4 bases and J lost 2, with 17 bases in between. The CDR3 DNA sequence: TGTGCCAGCAGTTCACGGCGCGCAAGACCACAAGAGACCCAGTACTTC. Translating gives CASSSRRARPQETQYF.

The chain couples TRBV25-1 to TRBJ2-1; TRBD2 aligns across 8 bases. Trimming removed 3 bases from V and 9 bases from J; junction bases left unmatched: 13. CDR1 is MGHDK and CDR2 is SYGVNS in the germline V gene. This CDR3 is 16 amino acids long. The CDR3 here is CASSDPQRELESEQFF. In DNA form, the CDR3 reads TGTGCCAGCAGTGACCCTCAGCGGGAGCTTGAGAGTGAGCAGTTCTTC.

The chain couples TRBV9 to TRBJ1-1; D remains unclear. V shed 1 base and J shed 1 base, with 8 bases lying between them. CDR1 SGDLS and CDR2 YYNGEE come from the germline V gene. The CDR3 has 14 residues. CDR3 region: CASSVIGGNTEAFF. The CDR3 DNA follows: TGTGCCAGCAGCGTAATCGGCGGGAACACTGAAGCTTTCTTT.

The CDR3: CSARGNEHEQYF. The DNA of the CDR3 is TGCAGCGCCAGGGGAAATGAACACGAGCAGTACTTC. The V gene is TRBV29-1, the J gene TRBJ2-7; D is possibly TRBD1 (6 bases). The V gene's germline CDR1 is SQVTM and CDR2 ANQGSEA. This CDR3 contains 12 residues. V gave up 7 bases and J gave up 5 bases, with 15 bases separating them.

To note about this clone: The sample contains more than one DNA sequence encoding this CDR3. The genes are TRBV18 and TRBJ2-1, with D possibly TRBD2 on 5 matching bases. Trimming took off 5 bases at V and 6 bases at J, with 11 bases between the two ends. The CDR3 sequence is 13 residues long. Germline V gene sequence: CDR1 KGHSH, CDR2 LQKENI. This CDR3 reads CASSKERSNEQFF. For the CDR3, the DNA is TGTGCCAGCTCAAAAGAGCGGAGCAATGAGCAGTTCTTC.

The chain carries TRBV2 and TRBJ2-1, with 11 bases identical to TRBD2. Losses at the gene ends were 5 bases for V and 10 bases for J; bases not matched to a gene: 4. The germline V gene has CDR1 SNHLY and CDR2 FYNNEI. This CDR3 is 13 amino acids long. This CDR3 reads CASSYSGRGEQFF. In DNA form, the CDR3 reads TGTGCCAGCAGTTATAGCGGGAGGGGAGAGCAGTTCTTC.

The chain joins TRBV10-3 to TRBJ2-1; no clear D gene. Looked up from germline, CDR1 is ENHRY and CDR2 is SYGVKD. V lost 0 bases, J lost 1 base, and 10 bases lay in between. The CDR3 has 16 residues. CDR3 DNA sequence: TGTGCCATCAGTGAGTCGATAGTGACGTCCTACAATGAGCAGTTCTTC. Translation gives CAISESIVTSYNEQFF.

This clone has just a few counts. The chain uses TRBV28 and TRBJ1-4; D gene uncertain. V lost 8 bases, J lost 3 bases, and 7 bases lay in between. The CDR3 runs 12 residues. Per the germline V gene, CDR1 is MDHEN and CDR2 is SYDVKM. CDR3 loop: CASGYPNEKLFF. For the CDR3, the DNA is TGTGCCAGCGGTTACCCTAATGAAAAACTGTTTTTT. The full variable domain, its missing parts supplied by reference TRBV28 and TRBJ1-4, is DVKVTQSSRYLVKRTGEKVFLECVQDMDHENMFWYRQDPGLGLRLIYFSYDVKMKEKGDIPEGYSVSREKKERFSLILESASTNQTSMYLCASGYPNEKLFFGSGTQLSVL.

In this sample, this clone turned up a few times. This chain joins TRBV18 and TRBJ1-1; a possible D gene is TRBD1 (5 bases). The CDR3 runs to 16 residues. Germline V gene data show CDR1 as KGHSH and CDR2 as LQKENI. Trimming removed 5 bases at V and 2 bases at J, with 18 bases between. CDR3 sequence (DNA): TGTGCCAGCTCATTCCTCCCAATAGGGGCCAACACTGAAGCTTTCTTT. This gives the protein CASSFLPIGANTEAFF.

The J gene is TRBJ2-5, the V gene TRBV25-1; no clear D. The J call is doubtful: the DNA matches TRBJ2-7 better. In germline, CDR1 is MGHDK, CDR2 SYGVNS. CDR3 length: 12 residues. This CDR3 is CASSGPSDEQYF. As DNA, the CDR3 is TGTGCCAGCAGTGGCCCCTCGGACGAGCAGTACTTC.

The CDR3 loop reads CASSLVGEGRGYTF. CDR3 sequence (DNA): TGCGCCAGCAGCTTGGTTGGTGAGGGTCGGGGCTACACCTTC. The chain carries TRBV5-1 and TRBJ1-2; D not certain. Germline V gene data show CDR1 as SGHRS and CDR2 as YFSETQ. The CDR3 totals 14 residues. V was pared by 0 bases and J by 8 bases, with 14 bases between.

To note about this clone: Other DNA sequences from this sample encode an identical CDR3 as well. J is TRBJ2-7 and V is TRBV5-1, with 13 positions matching TRBD2. After removal of 3 bases from V and 5 bases from J, the junction contained 2 bases not matched to a gene. The CDR3 is 14 amino acids. Germline V gene sequence: CDR1 SGHRS, CDR2 YFSETQ. The CDR3: CASSYGTSGNEQYF. CDR3 bases: TGCGCCAGCAGCTACGGGACTAGCGGGAACGAGCAGTACTTC.

V gene TRBV25-1 combines with J gene TRBJ2-3; D is undetermined. Germline CDR1 reads MGHDK; CDR2 reads SYGVNS. The CDR3 spans 13 residues. V dropped 0 bases and J dropped 3 bases, with 4 bases sitting between them. CDR3 sequence: CASSEYATDTQYF. For the CDR3, the DNA is TGTGCCAGCAGTGAATACGCAACAGATACGCAGTATTTT. The whole variable domain, filled in from reference TRBV25-1 and TRBJ2-3, reads EADIYQTPRYLVIGTGKKITLECSQTMGHDKMYWYQQDPGMELHLIHYSYGVNSTEKGDLSSESTVSRIRTEHFPLTLESARPSHTSQYLCASSEYATDTQYFGPGTRLTVL.

The chain combines TRBV2 with TRBJ1-5; D uncertain. Trimming stripped 6 bases from V and 3 bases from J, with 9 bases between. Germline CDR1 reads SNHLY; CDR2 reads FYNNEI. CDR3 length equals 13 residues. The CDR3: CASRWGTNQPQHF. CDR3 in DNA: TGTGCCAGCAGATGGGGTACCAATCAGCCCCAGCATTTT.

The rearrangement joins TRBV5-4 to TRBJ2-3, with D unclear. The length of the CDR3 is 11 residues. Germline V lookup: CDR1 SGHNT, CDR2 YYREEE (reference sequence). V shed 1 base and J shed 6 bases, with 3 bases lying between them. The CDR3 DNA follows: TGTGCCAGCAGCTTGAGGGATACGCAGTATTTT. As protein: CASSLRDTQYF.

The chain carries TRBV5-1 and TRBJ2-7; possibly TRBD2 for D (6 bases). This CDR3 is built from 13 residues. Germline V lookup: CDR1 SGHRS, CDR2 YFSETQ. Trimming stripped 3 bases from V and 2 bases from J, with 9 bases between. CDR3 nucleotides: TGCGCCAGCAGCTGGGACTTAGCCTACGAGCAGTACTTC. It encodes CASSWDLAYEQYF.

The rearrangement links TRBV28 to TRBJ1-3, with TRBD1 matching over 11 bases. CDR3 length: 16 residues. CDR1 and CDR2 from the germline V gene are MDHEN and SYDVKM. The junction had 8 bases not matched to a gene; V was cut back by 4 bases and J by 6 bases. This chain's CDR3 is CASSWTPGQGENTIYF. DNA of the CDR3: TGTGCCAGCAGTTGGACCCCGGGACAGGGGGAAAACACCATATATTTT.

The J gene is TRBJ1-2, the V gene TRBV29-1; D ambiguous. V gave up 6 bases and J gave up 8 bases, with 16 bases separating them. Germline V lookup: CDR1 SQVTM, CDR2 ANQGSEA. This CDR3 has 12 residues. The CDR3 loop reads CSVLALSGGYTF. DNA of the CDR3: TGCAGCGTCCTTGCACTTTCGGGAGGCTACACCTTC.

The chain carries TRBV18 and TRBJ2-7, with 11 bases identical to TRBD2. Germline V lookup: CDR1 KGHSH, CDR2 LQKENI. After removal of 3 bases from V and 3 bases from J, the junction contained 1 base not matched to a gene. CDR3 length: 14 residues. The CDR3 nucleotides are TGTGCCAGCTCACCGACTAGCGGGAACTACGAGCAGTACTTC. This translates into CASSPTSGNYEQYF.

This clone was recorded only once. The chain links TRBV25-1 to TRBJ2-3; 13 bases align to TRBD2. The CDR3 loop spans 17 amino acids. Germline assignment: CDR1 MGHDK and CDR2 SYGVNS. Trimming removed 6 bases from V and 2 bases from J; junction bases left unmatched: 8. This chain's CDR3 is CASRLAGGPLNTDTQYF. DNA for the CDR3: TGTGCCAGCAGACTAGCGGGAGGGCCGCTTAACACAGATACGCAGTATTTT.

This clone was seen only a few times. The chain carries TRBV19 and TRBJ2-3; 7 nucleotides agree with TRBD2. From germline, CDR1 is LNHDA and CDR2 SQIVND (reference sequence). V lost 4 bases to trimming and J lost 2 bases; unmatched junction nucleotides: 6. The CDR3 contains 15 residues. CDR3 residues: CASSSGRGDTDTQYF. The CDR3 DNA reads as TGTGCCAGTAGTAGCGGGAGAGGAGACACAGATACGCAGTATTTT.

The genes are TRBV18 and TRBJ1-4; the D is unclear. Germline V gene sequence: CDR1 KGHSH, CDR2 LQKENI. V lost 1 base, J lost 3 bases, and 15 bases lay in between. The CDR3 covers 17 residues. The DNA for the CDR3 is TGTGCCAGCTCACCACGGGAGTTGCTCATGTCTAATGAAAAACTGTTTTTT. Protein sequence: CASSPRELLMSNEKLFF.

The chain has TRBV19 and TRBJ2-2; 8 bases are shared with TRBD1. Germline values: CDR1 LNHDA, CDR2 SQIVND (reference sequence). With 7 bases clipped from V and 4 bases from J, the junction kept 5 bases outside the gene matches. The CDR3 extends over 14 amino acids. The CDR3 loop reads CASNQGAVTGELFF. The CDR3 DNA follows: TGTGCCAGTAACCAGGGGGCGGTCACCGGGGAGCTGTTTTTT.